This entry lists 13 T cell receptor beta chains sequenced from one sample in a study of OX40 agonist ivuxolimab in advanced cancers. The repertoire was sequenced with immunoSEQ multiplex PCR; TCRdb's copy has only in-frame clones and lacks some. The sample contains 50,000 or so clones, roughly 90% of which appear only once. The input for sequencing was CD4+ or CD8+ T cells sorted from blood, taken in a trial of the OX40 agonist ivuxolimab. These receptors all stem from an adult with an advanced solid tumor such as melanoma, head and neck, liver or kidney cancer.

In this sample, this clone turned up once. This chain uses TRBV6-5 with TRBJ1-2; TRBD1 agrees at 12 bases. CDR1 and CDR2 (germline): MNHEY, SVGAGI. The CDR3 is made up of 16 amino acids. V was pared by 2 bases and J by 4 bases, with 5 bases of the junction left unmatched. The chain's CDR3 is CASSYRDRGHGYGYTF. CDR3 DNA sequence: TGTGCCAGCAGTTACAGGGACAGGGGGCATGGCTATGGCTACACCTTC.

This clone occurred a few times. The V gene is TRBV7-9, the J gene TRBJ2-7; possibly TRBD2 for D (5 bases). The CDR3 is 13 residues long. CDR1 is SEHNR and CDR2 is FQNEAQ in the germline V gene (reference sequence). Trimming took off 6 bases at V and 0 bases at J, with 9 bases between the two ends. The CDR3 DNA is TGTGCCAGCAGTTCCGGGAACTCCTACGAGCAGTACTTC. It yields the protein CASSSGNSYEQYF.

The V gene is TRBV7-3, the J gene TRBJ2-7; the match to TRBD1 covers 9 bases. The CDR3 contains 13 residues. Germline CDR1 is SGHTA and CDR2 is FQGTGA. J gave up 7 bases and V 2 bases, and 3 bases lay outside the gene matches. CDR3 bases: TGTGCCAGCAGCTTAGAGACAGGGGGGGAGCAGTACTTC. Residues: CASSLETGGEQYF.

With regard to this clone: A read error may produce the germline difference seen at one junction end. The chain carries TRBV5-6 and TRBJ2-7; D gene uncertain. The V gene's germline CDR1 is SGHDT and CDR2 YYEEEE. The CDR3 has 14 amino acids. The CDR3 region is CASSPTHVSSEQYF. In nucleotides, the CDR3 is TGTGCCAGCAGCCCGACCCACGTATCCTCCGAGCAGTACTTC.

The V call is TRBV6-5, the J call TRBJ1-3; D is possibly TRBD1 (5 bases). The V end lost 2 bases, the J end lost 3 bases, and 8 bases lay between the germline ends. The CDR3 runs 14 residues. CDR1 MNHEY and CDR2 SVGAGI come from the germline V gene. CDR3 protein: CASSYAGNGNTIYF. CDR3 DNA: TGTGCCAGCAGTTACGCAGGGAATGGAAACACCATATATTTT.

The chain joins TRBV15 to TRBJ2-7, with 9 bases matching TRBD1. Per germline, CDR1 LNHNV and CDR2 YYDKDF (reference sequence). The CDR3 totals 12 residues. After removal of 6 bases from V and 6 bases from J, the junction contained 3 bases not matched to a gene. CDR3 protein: CATSGQGREQYF. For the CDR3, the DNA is TGTGCCACCAGTGGACAGGGGCGCGAGCAGTACTTC.

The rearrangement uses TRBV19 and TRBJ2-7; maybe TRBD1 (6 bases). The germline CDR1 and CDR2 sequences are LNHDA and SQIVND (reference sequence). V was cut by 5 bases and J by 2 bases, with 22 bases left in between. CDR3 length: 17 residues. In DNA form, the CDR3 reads TGTGCCAGTAGTCCCTCATTGACGGCAGGGGAGACCTACGAGCAGTACTTC. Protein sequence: CASSPSLTAGETYEQYF. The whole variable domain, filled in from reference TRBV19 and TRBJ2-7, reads DGGITQSPKYLFRKEGQNVTLSCEQNLNHDAMYWYRQDPGQGLRLIYYSQIVNDFQKGDIAEGYSVSREKKESFPLTVTSAQKNPTAFYLCASSPSLTAGETYEQYFGPGTRLTVT.

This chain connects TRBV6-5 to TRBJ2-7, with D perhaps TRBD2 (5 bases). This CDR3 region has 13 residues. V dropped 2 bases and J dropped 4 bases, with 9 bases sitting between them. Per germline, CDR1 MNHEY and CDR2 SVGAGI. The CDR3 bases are TGTGCCAGCAGTTACGGCAGAGGGTACGAGCAGTACTTC. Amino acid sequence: CASSYGRGYEQYF.

The chain's CDR3 is CASSGDGTLNTEAFF. The CDR3 coding sequence is TGTGCCAGCAGCGGTGACGGGACCCTCAACACTGAAGCTTTCTTT. J is TRBJ1-1 and V is TRBV9; weak D call: TRBD1 (5 bases). The CDR3 sequence is 15 residues long. From germline, CDR1 is SGDLS and CDR2 YYNGEE. Trimming cost V 3 bases and J 2 bases, with 14 bases left between them.

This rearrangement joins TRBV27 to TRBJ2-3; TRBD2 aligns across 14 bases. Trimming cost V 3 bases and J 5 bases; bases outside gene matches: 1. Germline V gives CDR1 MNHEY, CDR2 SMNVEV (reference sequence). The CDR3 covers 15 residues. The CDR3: CASSFGLAGGDTQYF. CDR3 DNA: TGTGCCAGCAGTTTTGGACTAGCGGGAGGAGATACGCAGTATTTT.

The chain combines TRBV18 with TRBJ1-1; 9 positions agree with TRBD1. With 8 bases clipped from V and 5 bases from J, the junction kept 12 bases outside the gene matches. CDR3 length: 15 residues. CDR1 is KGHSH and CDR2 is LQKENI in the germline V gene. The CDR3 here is CASLDMDRGGTEAFF. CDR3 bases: TGTGCCAGCCTCGACATGGACAGGGGTGGAACTGAAGCTTTCTTT. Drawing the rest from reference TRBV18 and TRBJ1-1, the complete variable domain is NAGVMQNPRHLVRRRGQEARLRCSPMKGHSHVYWYRQLPEEGLKFMVYLQKENIIDESGMPKERFSAEFPKEGPSILRIQQVVRGDSAAYFCASLDMDRGGTEAFFGQGTRLTVV.

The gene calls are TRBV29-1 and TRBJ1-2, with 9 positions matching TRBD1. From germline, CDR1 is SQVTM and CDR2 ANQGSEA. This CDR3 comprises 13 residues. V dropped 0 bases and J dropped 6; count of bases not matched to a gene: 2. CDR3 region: CSVEDWDRDGYTF. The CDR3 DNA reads TGCAGCGTTGAAGATTGGGACAGGGATGGCTACACCTTC.

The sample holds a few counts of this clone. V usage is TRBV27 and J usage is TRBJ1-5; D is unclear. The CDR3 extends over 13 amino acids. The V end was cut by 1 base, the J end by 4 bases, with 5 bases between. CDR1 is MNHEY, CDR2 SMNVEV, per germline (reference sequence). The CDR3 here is CASSLFFNQPQHF. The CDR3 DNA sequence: TGTGCCAGCAGTTTATTCTTTAATCAGCCCCAGCATTTT.